The clone carrying this T cell receptor beta chain was recorded only once. Its antigen remains unknown. Profiling relied on immunoSEQ multiplex PCR, and the TCRdb table lists in-frame clones only, not all of them. The sample records 1.5 million to 2.5 million clones, around 96% being singletons. The sample comes from a study of shared clonotypes between healthy human individuals. The CDR3 extends over 17 amino acids. Deletions cut 3 bases from V and 0 bases from J, with 17 bases between. Germline-derived CDR1 and CDR2 are LGHNA and YSLEER. Naive CD8 cells, CD45RO-negative and positively selected for CCR7, excluded terminally differentiated effector memory CD45RA+ cells. Study results and limitations: Relative to clonotypes present in all four donors, those not shared had lower generation probabilities.

The gene calls are TRBV4-3 and TRBJ1-1, with D unclear. The sequence came from a young man in good health. The sequencing sample was made of naive CD8+ T cells sorted from blood. The CDR3 spells CASSHARNSEMNTEAFF. The CDR3 coding sequence is TGCGCCAGCAGCCACGCACGAAACAGCGAGATGAACACTGAAGCTTTCTTT.